This TCR beta chain originates from a study of response to subunit inactivated influenza vaccine. TCRdb re-called the RT-PCR reads with MiXCR, one entry per CDR3 protein. Of 650,000 to 850,000 distinct CDR3 sequences in the sample, about 14% were seen once. This clonotype was counted only a few times. The CDR3 totals 14 residues. The ends were cut back, 7 bases at V and 4 bases at J, with 15 bases in the middle. The germline gives CDR1 SGHRS, CDR2 YFSETQ. The sequencing here drew on PBMCs from blood, taken roughly 2 weeks before vaccination. The chain joins TRBV5-1 to TRBJ1-5; D possibly corresponds to TRBD1 (6 bases). This TCR was recovered from a man between 50 and 59 years old who received an inactivated influenza vaccine. CDR3: CASSEGGVNQPQHF. For the CDR3, the DNA is TGCGCCAGCTCCGAAGGGGGGGTGAATCAGCCCCAGCATTTT.